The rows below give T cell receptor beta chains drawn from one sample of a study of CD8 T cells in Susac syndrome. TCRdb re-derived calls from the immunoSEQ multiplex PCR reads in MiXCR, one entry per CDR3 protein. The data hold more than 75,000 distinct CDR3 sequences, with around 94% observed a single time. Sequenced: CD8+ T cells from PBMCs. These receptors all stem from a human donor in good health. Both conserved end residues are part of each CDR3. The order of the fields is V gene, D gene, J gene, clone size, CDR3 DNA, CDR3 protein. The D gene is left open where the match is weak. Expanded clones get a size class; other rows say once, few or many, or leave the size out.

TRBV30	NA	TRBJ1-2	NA	TGTGCCTGGAGTGCAAGGACCGAAAAAGTGGGCTATGGCTACACCTTC	CAWSARTEKVGYGYTF
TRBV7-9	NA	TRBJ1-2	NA	TGTGCCAGCAGCGTCGTGTCAGGTTATGCGAGCTACACCTTC	CASSVVSGYASYTF
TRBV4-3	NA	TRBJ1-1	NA	TGCGCCAGCAGCCAAGATCCGGAGAGGGAAGCTTTCTTT	CASSQDPEREAFF
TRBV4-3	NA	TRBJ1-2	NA	TGCGCCAGCAGCCAAGAAGGTGTGCAGGGGCCTCCGTATGGCTACACCTTC	CASSQEGVQGPPYGYTF
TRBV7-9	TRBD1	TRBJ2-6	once	TGTGCCAGCAGCTACAAACAGGGGGCGCCTGGGGCCAACGTCCTGACTTTC	CASSYKQGAPGANVLTF
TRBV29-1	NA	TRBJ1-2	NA	TGCAGCGTTGAACCCCCCTCCAAGGGCACCCTCTATGGCTACACCTTC	CSVEPPSKGTLYGYTF
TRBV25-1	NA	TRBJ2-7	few	TGTGCCAGCAGTGAAAGTACCGAGCAGTACTTC	CASSESTEQYF
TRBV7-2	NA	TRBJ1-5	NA	TGTGCCAGCAGCAATCCCACGACCGGGTACGAAGCCCAGCATTTT	CASSNPTTGYEAQHF
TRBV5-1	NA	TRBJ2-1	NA	TGCGCCAGCAGCCTAACGGACAGTGGAGTTCATGAGCAGTTCTTC	CASSLTDSGVHEQFF
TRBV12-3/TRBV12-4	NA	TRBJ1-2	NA	TGTGCCAGCAGTTTAAGCCCCCGGATCCCTAACTATGGCTACACCTTC	CASSLSPRIPNYGYTF
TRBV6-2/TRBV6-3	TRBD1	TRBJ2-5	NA	TGTGCCAGCAGTTTGGGACAGGGGGCGACCCAGTACTTC	CASSLGQGATQYF
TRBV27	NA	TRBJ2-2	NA	TGTGCCAGCAAGGGGAGCGTCACCGGGGAGCTGTTTTTT	CASKGSVTGELFF
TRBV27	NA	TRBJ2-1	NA	TGTGCCAGCACTGCGGTGCGGCCTACCTACAATGAGCAGTTCTTC	CASTAVRPTYNEQFF
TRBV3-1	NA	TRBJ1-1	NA	TGTGCCAGCAGCCAAGTATCGGTGACTGAAGCTTTCTTT	CASSQVSVTEAFF
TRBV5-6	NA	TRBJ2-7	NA	TGTGCCAGCAGCTTGGTGTTCAGGGGTAGAAACGAGCAGTACTTC	CASSLVFRGRNEQYF
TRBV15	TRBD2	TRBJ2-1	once	TGTGCCACCAGCGGATCCGGGACTAGCGCGTACAATGAGCAGTTCTTC	CATSGSGTSAYNEQFF
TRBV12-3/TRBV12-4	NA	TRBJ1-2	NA	TGTGCCAGCAGTTGGGGTCACGGCTACACCTTC	CASSWGHGYTF
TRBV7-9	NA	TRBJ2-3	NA	TGTGCCAGCAGCTGGAGGGTTGGAGATACGCAGTATTTT	CASSWRVGDTQYF
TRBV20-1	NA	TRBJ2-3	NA	TGCAGTGCTCCTAGTCCAGAGACCCTTCTAGAAGGAGGGGCAGATACGCAGTATTTT	CSAPSPETLLEGGADTQYF
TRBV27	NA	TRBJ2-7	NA	TGTGCCAGCAGTTTAACCTCCGCCTACGAGCAGTACTTC	CASSLTSAYEQYF
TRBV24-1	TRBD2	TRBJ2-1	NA	TGTGCCACCAGTGATGCCAGACTAGCGGCTTCCTACAATGAGCAGTTCTTC	CATSDARLAASYNEQFF
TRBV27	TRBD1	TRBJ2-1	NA	TGTGCCAGCAGTATATGGACAGGGGGCTACAATGAGCAGTTCTTC	CASSIWTGGYNEQFF
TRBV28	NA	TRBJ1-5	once	TGTGCCAGCAGTTCAGGGGTATACGGCAATCAGCCCCAGCATTTT	CASSSGVYGNQPQHF
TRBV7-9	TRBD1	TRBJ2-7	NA	TGTGCCAGCAGCCTCCGGGGACAGGGAGCCTACGAGCAGTACTTC	CASSLRGQGAYEQYF
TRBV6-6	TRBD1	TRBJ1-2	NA	TGTGCCATCTCTTCGGACAGGACTTACTATGGCTACACCTTC	CAISSDRTYYGYTF
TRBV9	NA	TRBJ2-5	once	TGTGCCAGCAGCCTTCTGGGGGTGGGTAGCCAAGAGACCCAGTACTTC	CASSLLGVGSQETQYF
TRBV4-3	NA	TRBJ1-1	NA	TGCGCCAGCAGCCCTCTTGGGCAGGCGAACACTGAAGCTTTCTTT	CASSPLGQANTEAFF
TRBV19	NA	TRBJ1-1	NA	TGTGCCAGTAGCTCGCTACCTCCGGGACATGGATGGAACACTGAAGCTTTCTTT	CASSSLPPGHGWNTEAFF
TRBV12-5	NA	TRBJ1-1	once	TGTGCTAGTGGCGAGGGGGGCACTGAAGCTTTCTTT	CASGEGGTEAFF
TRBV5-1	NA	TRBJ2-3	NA	TGCGCCAGCAGCTTGGGGGACGGGGGGCCAGATACGCAGTATTTT	CASSLGDGGPDTQYF
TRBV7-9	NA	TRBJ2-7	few	TGTGCCAGCAGCGCGCCGACAGACTACGAGCAGTACTTC	CASSAPTDYEQYF
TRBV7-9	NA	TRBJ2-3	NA	TGTGCCAGCAGGGAACGAACAGATACGCAGTATTTT	CASRERTDTQYF
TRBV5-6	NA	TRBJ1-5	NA	TGTGCCAGCAGTCCCGGGACCGGCAATCAGCCCCAGCATTTT	CASSPGTGNQPQHF
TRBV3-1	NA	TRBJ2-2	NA	TGTGCCAGCAGCGACGGCGCTTCCACCCCCACCGGGGAGCTGTTTTTT	CASSDGASTPTGELFF
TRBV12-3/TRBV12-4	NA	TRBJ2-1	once	TGTGCCAGCAGTTTATTCAGAGACAATGAGCAGTTCTTC	CASSLFRDNEQFF
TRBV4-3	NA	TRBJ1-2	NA	TGCGCCAGCAGCCAAGACCTGGGGGGCTTGGGCTATGGCTACACCTTC	CASSQDLGGLGYGYTF
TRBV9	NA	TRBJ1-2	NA	TGTGCCAGCGAGGGGTATGGCTACACCTTC	CASEGYGYTF
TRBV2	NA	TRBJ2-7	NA	TGTGCCAGCAGTTACACGGGACAAGCCTACGAGCAGTACTTC	CASSYTGQAYEQYF